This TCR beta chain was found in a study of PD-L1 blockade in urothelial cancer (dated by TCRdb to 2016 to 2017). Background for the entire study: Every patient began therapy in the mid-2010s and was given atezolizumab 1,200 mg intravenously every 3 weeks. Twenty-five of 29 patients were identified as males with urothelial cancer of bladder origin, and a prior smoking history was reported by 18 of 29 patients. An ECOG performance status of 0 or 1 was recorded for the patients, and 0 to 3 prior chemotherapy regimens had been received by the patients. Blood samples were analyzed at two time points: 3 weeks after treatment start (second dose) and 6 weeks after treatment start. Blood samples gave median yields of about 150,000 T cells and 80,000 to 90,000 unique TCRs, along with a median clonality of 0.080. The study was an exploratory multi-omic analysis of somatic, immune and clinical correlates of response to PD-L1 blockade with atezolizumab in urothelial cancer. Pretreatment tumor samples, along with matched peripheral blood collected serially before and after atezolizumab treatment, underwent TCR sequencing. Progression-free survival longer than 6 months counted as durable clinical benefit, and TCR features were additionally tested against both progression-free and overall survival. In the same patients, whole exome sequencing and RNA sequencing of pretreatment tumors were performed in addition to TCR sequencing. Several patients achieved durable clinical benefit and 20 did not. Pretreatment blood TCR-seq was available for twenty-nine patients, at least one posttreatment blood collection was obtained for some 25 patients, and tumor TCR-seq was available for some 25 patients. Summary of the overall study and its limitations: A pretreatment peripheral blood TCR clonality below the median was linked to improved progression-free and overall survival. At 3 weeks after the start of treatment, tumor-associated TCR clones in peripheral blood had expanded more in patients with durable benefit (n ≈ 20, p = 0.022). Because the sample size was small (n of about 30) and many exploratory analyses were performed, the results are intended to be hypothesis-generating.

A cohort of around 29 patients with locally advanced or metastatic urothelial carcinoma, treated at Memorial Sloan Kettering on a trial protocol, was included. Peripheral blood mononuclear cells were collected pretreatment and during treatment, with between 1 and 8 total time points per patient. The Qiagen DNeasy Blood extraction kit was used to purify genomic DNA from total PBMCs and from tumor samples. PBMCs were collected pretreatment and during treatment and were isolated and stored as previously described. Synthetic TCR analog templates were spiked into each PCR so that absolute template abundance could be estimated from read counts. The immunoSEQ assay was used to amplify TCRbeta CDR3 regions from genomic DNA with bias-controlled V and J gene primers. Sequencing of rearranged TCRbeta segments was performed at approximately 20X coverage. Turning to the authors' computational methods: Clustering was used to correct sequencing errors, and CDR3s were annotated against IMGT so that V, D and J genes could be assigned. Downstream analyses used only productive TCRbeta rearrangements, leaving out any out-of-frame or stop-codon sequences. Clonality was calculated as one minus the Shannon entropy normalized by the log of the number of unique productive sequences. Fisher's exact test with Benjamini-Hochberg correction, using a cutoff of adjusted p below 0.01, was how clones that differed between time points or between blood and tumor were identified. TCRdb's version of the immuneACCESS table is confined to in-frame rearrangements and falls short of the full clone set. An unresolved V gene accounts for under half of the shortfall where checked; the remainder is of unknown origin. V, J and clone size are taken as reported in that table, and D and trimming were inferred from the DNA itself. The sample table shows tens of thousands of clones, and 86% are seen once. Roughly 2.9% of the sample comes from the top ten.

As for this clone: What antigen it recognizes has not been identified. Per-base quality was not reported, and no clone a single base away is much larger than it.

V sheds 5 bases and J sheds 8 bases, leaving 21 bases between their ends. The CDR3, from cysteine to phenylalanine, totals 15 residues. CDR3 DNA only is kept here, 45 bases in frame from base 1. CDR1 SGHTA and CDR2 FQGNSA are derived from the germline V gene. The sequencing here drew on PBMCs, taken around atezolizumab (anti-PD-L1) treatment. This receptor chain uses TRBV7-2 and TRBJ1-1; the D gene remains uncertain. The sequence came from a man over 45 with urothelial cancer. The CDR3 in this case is CASSDTIVRLSEAFF. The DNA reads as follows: TGTGCCAGCAGCGATACGATCGTCAGACTTTCGGAAGCTTTCTTT. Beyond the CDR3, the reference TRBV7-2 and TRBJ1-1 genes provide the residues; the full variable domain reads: GAGVSQSPSNKVTEKGKDVELRCDPISGHTALYWYRQSLGQGLEFLIYFQGNSAPDKSGLPSDRFSAERTGGSVSTLTIQRTQQEDSAVYLCASSDTIVRLSEAFFGQGTRLTVV.